This TCR beta chain comes out of a study of CXCR3-negative and CXCR3-positive naive CD8 T cells. CDR1 and CDR2 from the germline V gene are MNHNY and SVGAGI (reference sequence). The CDR3 spans 14 residues. In regard to this clonotype: Its antigen is undetermined.

The study, taken as a whole, reports: TRBV-TRBJ usage was alike in naive CXCR3-negative and CXCR3-positive cells but differed in memory cells. The study found more hydrophobic TRB CDR3s in CXCR3-positive naive cells than in CXCR3-negative naive cells.

With UMI labels, 5' RACE was used to prepare the TRB cDNA libraries. TCRdb re-called the 5' RACE reads, yielding one record per CDR3 amino acid sequence without DNA. The table gives approximately 130,000 distinct CDR3 sequences; the top ten clones make up around 0.41% of it. This TCR was recovered from a human donor in good health. Some clones in this sample may be carry-over from other donors' samples. The sample taken for sequencing was naive CXCR3+ CD8+ T cells from blood. Subset described: CD45RO-CCR7+CD27+CD95- naive CD8+ T cells expressing CXCR3 (TNR3+). This chain links TRBV6-6 with TRBJ2-3; TCRdb returns TRBD2, unconfirmable since there is no DNA. The CDR3 sequence: CASSPPSGGDTQYF.